The rows below give T cell receptor beta chains drawn from one sample of a study of shared clonotypes between healthy human individuals. Method: immunoSEQ multiplex PCR; TCRdb's copy keeps in-frame clones and lacks some. The sample lists under 1 million clones, 95% to 97% seen once, with less than 0.3% in the top ten. The sequenced material came from naive CD8+ T cells sorted from blood. Source of these receptors: a young man in good health. Each CDR3 is given with its conserved first and last residue. The D gene is left open where the match is weak. The size field is filled for only some rows; it gives once, few, many or a size class.

NA,TRBJ2-7,NA,TRBV6-1,TGTGCCAGCAGTTGGGCAGACTCCTACGAGCAGTACTTC,CASSWADSYEQYF
NA,TRBJ1-2,NA,TRBV7-6,TGTGCCAGCAGCTTAGAGCCAGGGTTTTCGTATGGCTACACCTTC,CASSLEPGFSYGYTF
NA,TRBJ2-1,TRBD2,TRBV14,TGTGCCAGCAGCCAAGATCTAGCGGTACCTTCCTACAATGAGCAGTTCTTC,CASSQDLAVPSYNEQFF
once,TRBJ1-1,NA,TRBV4-3,TGCGCCAGCAGCCAAAACAGGGTCTCCACTGAAGCTTTCTTT,CASSQNRVSTEAFF
once,TRBJ1-2,NA,TRBV28,TGTGCCAGCAGTCCCGGGACGAGGCGTGGCTACACCTTC,CASSPGTRRGYTF
NA,TRBJ2-7,NA,TRBV2,TGTGCCAGCAGGTTGGCTTCGGACTCGTGCTTC,CASRLASDSCF
NA,TRBJ2-4,NA,TRBV5-1,TGCGCCAGCAGCTTGGATGGTGTTGGGGAAGCCAAAAACATTCAGTACTTC,CASSLDGVGEAKNIQYF
NA,TRBJ1-1,NA,TRBV10-3,TGTGCCCTGCTTACAGCTAACACTGAAGCTTTCTTT,CALLTANTEAFF
NA,TRBJ2-7,NA,TRBV5-6,TGTGCCAGCAGCTGGGGGTCCGGCGAGCAGTACTTC,CASSWGSGEQYF
NA,TRBJ2-7,TRBD2,TRBV12-5,TGTGCTAGTGCCCCCCCTGCGGGAGGCGAGCAGTACTTC,CASAPPAGGEQYF
NA,TRBJ2-7,TRBD2,TRBV10-1,TGCGCCAGCAGCGGGGGACTAGCGGGGGACTCCTACGAGCAGTACTTC,CASSGGLAGDSYEQYF
NA,TRBJ1-2,NA,TRBV18,TGTGCCAGCTCACCACCGGGGGGACTCGGGGGCTACACCTTC,CASSPPGGLGGYTF
NA,TRBJ1-5,TRBD1,TRBV19,TGTGCCAGTCGGGACAGGGAACCGAATCAGCCCCAGCATTTT,CASRDREPNQPQHF
NA,TRBJ2-7,NA,TRBV2,TGTGCCAGCAGTGAAGCGAAGTACGAGCAGTACTTC,CASSEAKYEQYF
NA,TRBJ1-3,NA,TRBV28,TGTGCCAGCAGCATCGGGGAAACACCGGGCAGCACCATATATTTT,CASSIGETPGSTIYF
NA,TRBJ2-1,NA,TRBV5-1,TGCGCCAGCAGCTCGTTGTCGGCAGGAAAAAGCTCCTACAATGAGCAGTTCTTC,CASSSLSAGKSSYNEQFF
NA,TRBJ2-5,TRBD1,TRBV7-3,TGTGCCAGCAGCCCCTCCACAGGGGGACTCGAGACCCAGTACTTC,CASSPSTGGLETQYF
NA,TRBJ2-1,TRBD1,TRBV6-5,TGTGCCAGCAGTTACTCAACAGGGGGCTTAGGCAGTGAGCAGTTCTTC,CASSYSTGGLGSEQFF
NA,TRBJ2-7,NA,TRBV7-2,TGTGCCAGCAGCTTTCAGGGGCGAGCTTACGAGCAGTACTTC,CASSFQGRAYEQYF
NA,TRBJ2-7,NA,TRBV15,TGTGCCACCAGCAGAGATCTCTCTTTCTACGAGCAGTACTTC,CATSRDLSFYEQYF
NA,TRBJ2-1,NA,TRBV7-8,TGTGCCAGCAGCTTAGCTGGTAGCTCCTACAATGAGCAGTTCTTC,CASSLAGSSYNEQFF
NA,TRBJ2-7,NA,TRBV5-6,TGTGCCAGCAGCTCCCTCCCCGGGCCCTACGAGCAGTACTTC,CASSSLPGPYEQYF
once,TRBJ1-1,NA,TRBV27,TGTGCCAGCAGCAAAAACAGGTACAGGCCGAACACTGAAGCTTTCTTT,CASSKNRYRPNTEAFF
NA,TRBJ2-7,TRBD2,TRBV29-1,TGCAGCGTTCTACTAGCGGGAATAGGCTACGAGCAGTACTTC,CSVLLAGIGYEQYF
NA,TRBJ2-7,TRBD2,TRBV27,TGTGCCAGCAGTTTAGGACTAGCGGTGACCGAGCAGTACTTC,CASSLGLAVTEQYF
NA,TRBJ2-2,NA,TRBV19,TGTGCCAGTAGTATCCATTCCGGGGAGCTGTTTTTT,CASSIHSGELFF
NA,TRBJ2-3,NA,TRBV7-2,TGTGCCAGCAGCACCACCAGAGGGGATAGCACAGATACGCAGTATTTT,CASSTTRGDSTDTQYF
NA,TRBJ2-2,TRBD1,TRBV7-9,TGTGCCAGCAGCTCCACAGGGGAGTACGGCACCGGGGAGCTGTTTTTT,CASSSTGEYGTGELFF
NA,TRBJ2-1,TRBD2,TRBV9,TGTGCCAGCAGCGAGGAGAGCGGGACCTCCTACAATGAGCAGTTCTTC,CASSEESGTSYNEQFF
NA,TRBJ1-1,NA,TRBV29-1,TGCAGCGTCGCGGATCACTTCACTGAAGCTTTCTTT,CSVADHFTEAFF
NA,TRBJ2-7,TRBD1,TRBV27,TGTGCCAGCTCCGGGACAGTTAACTCCTACGAGCAGTACTTC,CASSGTVNSYEQYF
NA,TRBJ2-2,TRBD2,TRBV29-1,TGCAGCGTCGCAACTAGCGGGAGGGGAAACACCGGGGAGCTGTTTTTT,CSVATSGRGNTGELFF
NA,TRBJ2-4,NA,TRBV7-9,TGTGCCAGCAGCTCCTCCGAGGGTGGCAAAAACATTCAGTACTTC,CASSSSEGGKNIQYF
NA,TRBJ1-1,NA,TRBV2,TGTGCCACCCGGGGGGAAGGAGCTTTCTTT,CATRGEGAFF
NA,TRBJ2-7,NA,TRBV27,TGTGCCAGCAGTTCCTTAACGAGGGGCCCAACCCTCATTCATTACGAGCAGTACTTC,CASSSLTRGPTLIHYEQYF
NA,TRBJ1-5,NA,TRBV4-1,TGCGCCAGCAGCCAAGAACAGACTCGCAATCAGCCCCAGCATTTT,CASSQEQTRNQPQHF
NA,TRBJ2-1,NA,TRBV7-2,TGTGCCAGCAGCTTATCGAGCGCCCGCTACAATGAGCAGTTCTTC,CASSLSSARYNEQFF
NA,TRBJ2-3,NA,TRBV9,TGTGCCAGCAACCTGGGAGCAGATACGCAGTATTTT,CASNLGADTQYF
NA,TRBJ1-1,NA,TRBV9,TGTGCCAGCAGCGAGATAGGGTATACCGACACTGAAGCTTTCTTT,CASSEIGYTDTEAFF
NA,TRBJ2-3,NA,TRBV13,TGTGCCAGCACCTTAGAGGGGGCAGATACGCAGTATTTT,CASTLEGADTQYF
NA,TRBJ2-5,TRBD2,TRBV4-3,TGCGCCAGCAGCCAAGGGGGGACTAGCGGGGAAGAGACCCAGTACTTC,CASSQGGTSGEETQYF
NA,TRBJ2-7,NA,TRBV30,TGTGCCTGGGGGGGGAACGAGCAGTACTTC,CAWGGNEQYF
NA,TRBJ2-1,NA,TRBV7-6,TGTGCCAGCAGTACTGGAGGCAATGAGCAGTTCTTC,CASSTGGNEQFF
once,TRBJ1-5,NA,TRBV7-2,TGTGCCAGCAGTTCGACAGGAGATGGCTATCAGCCCCAGCATTTT,CASSSTGDGYQPQHF
NA,TRBJ1-2,TRBD1,TRBV2,TGTGCCAGCAGTGAACGGACAGGGGACAACTATGGCTACACCTTC,CASSERTGDNYGYTF
NA,TRBJ2-2,TRBD2,TRBV7-2,TGTGCCAGCAGCCCAATTAGCGGGGAGAACACCGGGGAGCTGTTTTTT,CASSPISGENTGELFF
NA,TRBJ1-1,NA,TRBV10-3,TGTGCCATCAGAGGGACGCTCTCCGTGGGCACTGAAGCTTTCTTT,CAIRGTLSVGTEAFF